These T cell receptor beta chains were read from a single sample in a study of shared clonotypes between healthy human individuals. Here immunoSEQ multiplex PCR was the method, and the copy in TCRdb shows in-frame clones only, minus some. The data hold about 2.3 million clones, with 93% observed a single time. Sequencing was done on a sample of naive CD4+ T cells from PBMCs. Source of these receptors: a man younger than 35 in good health. Some clones in this sample may be carry-over from other donors' samples. Both conserved end residues are part of each CDR3.

v_gene: TRBV29-1
j_gene: TRBJ1-1
CDR3aa: CSVRRQGSTEAFF

v_gene: TRBV7-3
j_gene: TRBJ2-2
CDR3aa: CASSPPGSNPGELFF

v_gene: TRBV19
j_gene: TRBJ1-2
CDR3aa: CASSMDGIDSWGYTF

v_gene: TRBV28
j_gene: TRBJ2-2
CDR3aa: CASSSPPGQGDGELFF

v_gene: TRBV5-1
j_gene: TRBJ1-4
CDR3aa: CASSLERTGGEKLFF

v_gene: TRBV27
j_gene: TRBJ2-2
CDR3aa: CASSRTPPLAGGTGELFF

v_gene: TRBV5-6
j_gene: TRBJ2-1
CDR3aa: CASSLWGQGSYNEQFF

v_gene: TRBV11-2
j_gene: TRBJ2-7
CDR3aa: CASSVREGLPKLYEQYF

v_gene: TRBV19
j_gene: TRBJ2-7
CDR3aa: CAGPTLRGTSGYEQYF

v_gene: TRBV2
j_gene: TRBJ1-1
CDR3aa: CASSEVGQDGPGAFF

v_gene: TRBV6-5
j_gene: TRBJ2-5
CDR3aa: CASSYWRGQETQYF

v_gene: TRBV5-4
j_gene: TRBJ2-1
CDR3aa: CATRKLSNEQFF

v_gene: TRBV5-1
j_gene: TRBJ1-1
CDR3aa: CASSWGRGNTEAFF

v_gene: TRBV7-2
j_gene: TRBJ1-1
CDR3aa: CASSLVGGQLNTEAFF

v_gene: TRBV4-3
j_gene: TRBJ2-1
CDR3aa: CASSQLGTGGYNEQFF

v_gene: TRBV2
j_gene: TRBJ1-3
CDR3aa: CASTRKDRGGNTIYF

v_gene: TRBV5-1
j_gene: TRBJ2-3
CDR3aa: CASSLSVAGEVDTQYF

v_gene: TRBV2
j_gene: TRBJ2-2
CDR3aa: CASKQRSNTGELFF

v_gene: TRBV28
j_gene: TRBJ1-5
CDR3aa: CASSTGQGAVRGQPQHF

v_gene: TRBV5-5
j_gene: TRBJ1-1
CDR3aa: CASTRTGLNTEAFF

v_gene: TRBV30
j_gene: TRBJ2-4
CDR3aa: CAWSVAGQENIQYF

v_gene: TRBV7-2
j_gene: TRBJ1-1
CDR3aa: CASSYRGGTEAFF

v_gene: TRBV7-3
j_gene: TRBJ2-3
CDR3aa: CASSPPGQRGADTQYF

v_gene: TRBV28
j_gene: TRBJ2-1
CDR3aa: CASSLWEASYNEQFF

v_gene: TRBV7-2
j_gene: TRBJ1-1
CDR3aa: CASSLRGRGVMNTEAFF

v_gene: TRBV28
j_gene: TRBJ1-2
CDR3aa: CASTRPGNYGYTF

v_gene: TRBV5-1
j_gene: TRBJ2-1
CDR3aa: CASSLGPLLGRYNEQFF

v_gene: TRBV29-1
j_gene: TRBJ1-2
CDR3aa: CSVAGQNYGYTF

v_gene: TRBV5-1
j_gene: TRBJ1-3
CDR3aa: CASSLNPDRDTIYF

v_gene: TRBV10-1
j_gene: TRBJ1-1
CDR3aa: CASSETLRGTEAFF

v_gene: TRBV28
j_gene: TRBJ2-4
CDR3aa: CASREEGELAKNIQYF

v_gene: TRBV5-1
j_gene: TRBJ1-2
CDR3aa: CASSLGLGTGSNYGYTF

v_gene: TRBV19
j_gene: TRBJ1-1
CDR3aa: CASSIRDGEAFF

v_gene: TRBV27
j_gene: TRBJ1-1
CDR3aa: CASRDYPGNTEAFF

v_gene: TRBV7-2
j_gene: TRBJ2-2
CDR3aa: CASSLVGGGGGELFF

v_gene: TRBV29-1
j_gene: TRBJ2-1
CDR3aa: CSVGPISYNEQFF

v_gene: TRBV6-4
j_gene: TRBJ2-7
CDR3aa: CASSQRGSAAYEQYF

v_gene: TRBV5-1
j_gene: TRBJ2-4
CDR3aa: CASSPQGRSNIQYF

v_gene: TRBV12-1
j_gene: TRBJ2-7
CDR3aa: CASADGVRTGGVYEQYF

v_gene: TRBV6-5
j_gene: TRBJ2-7
CDR3aa: CASSYPRGEQYF

v_gene: TRBV10-3
j_gene: TRBJ2-3
CDR3aa: CAISGTSGNADTQYF

v_gene: TRBV28
j_gene: TRBJ2-6
CDR3aa: CASSLGDPGANVLTF

v_gene: TRBV6-1
j_gene: TRBJ1-1
CDR3aa: CASSEIPPRALAFF

v_gene: TRBV9
j_gene: TRBJ1-4
CDR3aa: CASSPRASNEKLFF

v_gene: TRBV4-3
j_gene: TRBJ2-7
CDR3aa: CASSQDLSPAGHKEQYF

v_gene: TRBV9
j_gene: TRBJ2-7
CDR3aa: CASSVGASMNEQYF

v_gene: TRBV7-2
j_gene: TRBJ2-3
CDR3aa: CASSLGDVGTDTQYF

v_gene: TRBV2
j_gene: TRBJ1-3
CDR3aa: CASSSTGGGGNTIYF

v_gene: TRBV5-6
j_gene: TRBJ2-3
CDR3aa: CASSLGPTQSDTQYF

v_gene: TRBV29-1
j_gene: TRBJ1-4
CDR3aa: CSVRGTGLFEKLFF

v_gene: TRBV6-1
j_gene: TRBJ2-2
CDR3aa: CASSGRTGGAGELFF

v_gene: TRBV9
j_gene: TRBJ1-1
CDR3aa: CASSLATNTEAFF

v_gene: TRBV4-2
j_gene: TRBJ2-7
CDR3aa: CASSHPGRTYSYEQYF

v_gene: TRBV5-6
j_gene: TRBJ2-7
CDR3aa: CASSLADRRTYEQYF

v_gene: TRBV19
j_gene: TRBJ1-4
CDR3aa: CASRRRAMGELFF